The present TCR beta chain was sequenced within a study of Graves' ophthalmopathy and Graves' hyperthyroidism. Background on the study: At initial diagnosis, peripheral blood was obtained, and this preceded any treatment. Regarding the study as a whole: Blood also carried most expanded thyroid clonotypes exceeding 0.001 frequency.

RNA transcripts provided the template for amplifying TCR beta CDR3 regions. An opening RT-PCR round employed HTBI primers and preceded a second-round multiplex PCR. TCRdb processed the multiplex PCR reads anew with MiXCR; each CDR3 protein has one entry. Of about 340,000 distinct CDR3 sequences listed, 17% are singletons. Ophthalmopathy donors' eye disease showed moderate-to-severe activity, CAS of at least 3, NOSPECS of at least 4 and duration under 3 months. From fresh peripheral blood, around 9.3 ml in volume, the PBMCs were obtained. Germline values: CDR1 MDHEN, CDR2 SYDVKM. The CDR3 has 14 amino acids. V was cut by 9 bases and J by 2 bases, with 16 bases left in between. In the case of this clonotype: Its target is unknown.

The sequencing sample was made of peripheral blood. The V gene is TRBV28, the J gene TRBJ1-2; D possibly corresponds to TRBD1 (5 bases). This sequence was found in an adult man with Graves' ophthalmopathy. CDR3 in amino acids: CASRLPHRNYGYTF. The CDR3 DNA follows: TGTGCCAGTCGTTTGCCCCACAGGAACTATGGCTACACCTTC.